This TCR beta chain was observed in a study of blood T cell repertoires in COVID-19. Assay used: immunoSEQ multiplex PCR; TCRdb lists only in-frame clones, some missing. The sample yields over 150,000 clones, approximately 90% seen once. CDR3 length: 14 amino acids. Germline CDR1 and CDR2: MNHEY and SVGAGI. V dropped 9 bases and J dropped 7 bases, with 18 bases sitting between them. The chain joins TRBV6-5 to TRBJ1-4; perhaps TRBD1 as D (5 bases). This TCR was recovered from a woman aged 18-29 years who had recovered from COVID-19. Sample: peripheral blood. Written as DNA, the CDR3 is TGTGCCAGTTGGGGGAGGGGAGGAGGTGAAAAACTGTTTTTT. It codes for CASWGRGGGEKLFF.